This T cell receptor beta chain was captured in a study of long-term antiretroviral therapy in people with HIV. Broader study findings: Older ART regimens were possibly in use when the blood was collected between about 2003 and 2017. It was observed that HIV repertoires exhibited narrower CDR3 length ranges than controls.

A minimum of one pre-ART and two post-ART PBMC samples existed for each donor. Running of the v3.0 immunoSEQ assay took place at survey level. The protocol was immunoSEQ multiplex PCR, while the TCRdb copy is restricted to in-frame clones and leaves out a portion. The sample includes 35,000 or so clones, roughly 94% seen only once; the top ten take around 3.3%. On this clone: Its specificity is not known.

The CDR3 loop spans 15 amino acids. CDR1 and CDR2 (germline): MNHNS, SASEGT. V dropped 7 bases and J dropped 5 bases, with 20 bases sitting between them. The sequencing used unsorted PBMCs, collected 4.1 years after starting antiretroviral therapy. The sequence derives from a woman aged 50 to 60 with HIV. The chain joins TRBV6-1 to TRBJ1-1, with a weak D call TRBD1 (6 bases). The CDR3 reads CASIKNRDLYTEAFF. The CDR3 region has the DNA TGTGCCAGCATCAAGAACAGGGACCTTTATACTGAAGCTTTCTTT.